These T cell receptor beta chains were read from a single sample in a study of shared clonotypes between healthy human individuals. This table comes from immunoSEQ multiplex PCR, and its TCRdb copy is limited to in-frame clones, with some not included. The sample has just over 2,000,000 clones, less than 95% seen once. Sequencing was done on a sample of naive CD8+ T cells sorted from blood. These receptors all come from a man younger than 30 in good health. CDR3s include the opening cysteine and the closing phenylalanine or tryptophan. D genes are given only for firm matches. Clone size appears in some rows only: once, few, many, or a class for an expanded clone.

v_call: TRBV2; j_call: TRBJ2-3; d_call: -; clone_size: once; cdr3_nt: TGTGCCAGCGTGGAGAGCGGAGATACGCAGTATTTT; cdr3_aa: CASVESGDTQYF
v_call: TRBV27; j_call: TRBJ1-5; d_call: TRBD1; clone_size: -; cdr3_nt: TGTGCCAGCGGCCCGACAGGGGGGAATCAGCCCCAGCATTTT; cdr3_aa: CASGPTGGNQPQHF
v_call: TRBV14; j_call: TRBJ2-7; d_call: TRBD2; clone_size: -; cdr3_nt: TGTGCCAGCAGCTTACTAGCGGGGGCCTTCTCCTACGAGCAGTACTTC; cdr3_aa: CASSLLAGAFSYEQYF
v_call: TRBV7-9; j_call: TRBJ2-5; d_call: -; clone_size: -; cdr3_nt: TGTGCCAGCAGCTCCCCTTGGGGGACAGAGACCCAGTACTTC; cdr3_aa: CASSSPWGTETQYF
v_call: TRBV30; j_call: TRBJ2-1; d_call: -; clone_size: -; cdr3_nt: TGTGCCTGGGAGGGGGGTAGCGGGTCCACCTACAATGAGCAGTTCTTC; cdr3_aa: CAWEGGSGSTYNEQFF
v_call: TRBV6-1; j_call: TRBJ2-7; d_call: -; clone_size: -; cdr3_nt: TGTGCCAGCAGTGAAGCTGAGGGGGGCCGGGACTTATCCTACGAGCAGTACTTC; cdr3_aa: CASSEAEGGRDLSYEQYF
v_call: TRBV29-1; j_call: TRBJ2-7; d_call: -; clone_size: -; cdr3_nt: TGCAGCGTTGTTTGGGGTTCCTACGAGCAGTACTTC; cdr3_aa: CSVVWGSYEQYF
v_call: TRBV10-3; j_call: TRBJ2-3; d_call: -; clone_size: -; cdr3_nt: TGTGCCATCACTACCACGGACAGCCCATCTAGCACAGATACGCAGTATTTT; cdr3_aa: CAITTTDSPSSTDTQYF
v_call: TRBV20-1; j_call: TRBJ2-2; d_call: -; clone_size: -; cdr3_nt: TGCAGTGTTACCTATACCGGGGAGCTGTTTTTT; cdr3_aa: CSVTYTGELFF
v_call: TRBV11-1; j_call: TRBJ1-2; d_call: TRBD1; clone_size: -; cdr3_nt: TGTGCCAGCAGCCATGGGACAGGAGGATATGGCTACACCTTC; cdr3_aa: CASSHGTGGYGYTF
v_call: TRBV9; j_call: TRBJ1-1; d_call: -; clone_size: -; cdr3_nt: TGTGCCAGCAGCCCCTCTGGCACTGAAGCTTTCTTT; cdr3_aa: CASSPSGTEAFF
v_call: TRBV6-6; j_call: TRBJ1-2; d_call: TRBD1; clone_size: -; cdr3_nt: TGTGCCAGCAGTTACTGGGACAGAGCTAACTATGGCTACACCTTC; cdr3_aa: CASSYWDRANYGYTF
v_call: TRBV29-1; j_call: TRBJ1-3; d_call: -; clone_size: -; cdr3_nt: TGCAGCGTTTCAGAGAGTGGAAACACCATATATTTT; cdr3_aa: CSVSESGNTIYF
v_call: TRBV9; j_call: TRBJ2-7; d_call: -; clone_size: -; cdr3_nt: TGTGCCAGCAGCGTAGGATCTAGCTCCTACGAGCAGTACTTC; cdr3_aa: CASSVGSSSYEQYF
v_call: TRBV9; j_call: TRBJ1-2; d_call: -; clone_size: few; cdr3_nt: TGTGCCAGCAGCGTAGGTGCGTCTGGCTACACCTTC; cdr3_aa: CASSVGASGYTF
v_call: TRBV13; j_call: TRBJ1-1; d_call: TRBD1; clone_size: -; cdr3_nt: TGTGCCAGCAGCTTAGCCGGGACAGGGCCTAACACTGAAGCTTTCTTT; cdr3_aa: CASSLAGTGPNTEAFF
v_call: TRBV4-1; j_call: TRBJ2-7; d_call: -; clone_size: -; cdr3_nt: TGCGCCAGCAGCCAATTAACAGGTTACGAGCAGTACTTC; cdr3_aa: CASSQLTGYEQYF
v_call: TRBV18; j_call: TRBJ1-5; d_call: -; clone_size: -; cdr3_nt: TGTGCCAGCTCACTCCCCGGGGCAGGGTTGGATCAGCCCCAGCATTTT; cdr3_aa: CASSLPGAGLDQPQHF
v_call: TRBV5-1; j_call: TRBJ1-2; d_call: TRBD1; clone_size: -; cdr3_nt: TGCGCCAGCAGCCTCGGACAGGGGGCGTATGGCTACACCTTC; cdr3_aa: CASSLGQGAYGYTF
v_call: TRBV5-6; j_call: TRBJ2-4; d_call: -; clone_size: -; cdr3_nt: TGTGCCAGCAGCTTGGTCACGGGAGCGGAAAACATTCAGTACTTC; cdr3_aa: CASSLVTGAENIQYF
v_call: TRBV7-8; j_call: TRBJ2-3; d_call: TRBD1; clone_size: -; cdr3_nt: TGTGCCAGCAGCCCTCCTCAGGGGGCGTGGGGCACAGATACGCAGTATTTT; cdr3_aa: CASSPPQGAWGTDTQYF
v_call: TRBV30; j_call: TRBJ2-2; d_call: TRBD2; clone_size: -; cdr3_nt: TGTGCCTGGGCCCCGGGAGGGGTAGGGGAGCTGTTTTTT; cdr3_aa: CAWAPGGVGELFF